This entry lists 12 T cell receptor beta chains sequenced from one sample in a study of T cell responses to AZD1222 COVID-19 vaccine. Data came from immunoSEQ multiplex PCR; TCRdb stores just in-frame clones and leaves some out. The repertoire consists of about 260,000 clones, with approximately 93% occurring once and the leading ten covering roughly 0.51%. The sequencing here drew on peripheral blood, taken on day 0 of AZD1222 vaccination. The receptors come from an adult in good health.

V is TRBV10-3 and J is TRBJ1-1, with TRBD1 matching 9 bases. The CDR3 has 15 amino acids. Trimming at V came to 4 bases and at J to 1 base, leaving 4 bases not matched to a gene. Per germline, CDR1 ENHRY and CDR2 SYGVKD. This CDR3 is CAISVLDRGNTEAFF. The CDR3 DNA sequence: TGTGCCATCAGTGTTTTGGACAGGGGGAACACTGAAGCTTTCTTT.

The J gene is TRBJ2-7, the V gene TRBV12-5; either TRBD1 or TRBD2 may supply D (6 bases each). The germline V and J ends were trimmed by 8 bases and 6 bases, with 14 bases remaining between them. CDR3 length equals 12 residues. Germline CDR1 LGHNT, CDR2 FRNRAP. The CDR3 DNA follows: TGTGCTAGTTCACAGGGAGGAACCGAGCAGTACTTC. Translating it yields CASSQGGTEQYF. Filled out from reference TRBV12-5 and TRBJ2-7, the complete variable domain reads DARVTQTPRHKVTEMGQEVTMRCQPILGHNTVFWYRQTMMQGLELLAYFRNRAPLDDSGMPKDRFSAEMPDATLATLKIQPSEPRDSAVYFCASSQGGTEQYFGPGTRLTVT.

The rearrangement links TRBV24-1 to TRBJ2-1, with 10 bases fitting TRBD1. Germline trimming cut 4 bases from V and 7 bases from J; bases unmatched to any gene: 6. There are 15 residues in the CDR3. In germline, CDR1 is KGHDR, CDR2 SFDVKD. As DNA, the CDR3 is TGTGCCACCAGTGACCGGGACAGGGGAAATAATGAGCAGTTCTTC. Translation gives CATSDRDRGNNEQFF.

The chain is built from TRBV5-4 and TRBJ2-6; D unresolved. Trimming pared 1 base from V and 4 bases from J, leaving 15 bases between. Per germline, CDR1 SGHNT and CDR2 YYREEE (reference sequence). CDR3 length: 17 residues. The CDR3 is CASSLRQGTSGANVLTF. Here the CDR3 DNA reads TGTGCCAGCAGCTTGAGACAAGGCACCTCCGGGGCCAACGTCCTGACTTTC.

This clone turned up a few times. V gene TRBV7-6 combines with J gene TRBJ2-1; no definite D call. V was shortened by 2 bases and J by 7 bases, with 6 bases between the two germline ends. The CDR3 totals 12 residues. Germline assignment: CDR1 SGHVS and CDR2 FNYEAQ. The CDR3 DNA reads TGTGCCAGCAGCTTAAAAGGGAATGAGCAGTTCTTC. This translates into CASSLKGNEQFF.

This clone has just one count. The chain carries TRBV10-2 and TRBJ2-5, with TRBD2 matching 10 bases. Germline lookup yields CDR1 WSHSY and CDR2 SAAADI. The trim removed 6 bases at V and 4 bases at J, leaving 5 bases unmatched. The CDR3 sequence is 14 residues long. The CDR3 spells CASRTSGLRETQYF. The CDR3 coding sequence is TGCGCCAGCAGGACTAGCGGGCTAAGAGAGACCCAGTACTTC.

This clone showed up just a few times. The V gene is TRBV15, the J gene TRBJ1-2; D unresolved. Germline lookup yields CDR1 LNHNV and CDR2 YYDKDF (reference sequence). V dropped 0 bases and J dropped 3 bases, with 17 bases sitting between them. CDR3 length: 17 amino acids. CDR3 sequence: CATSREGQARWDYGYTF. In DNA, the CDR3 is TGTGCCACCAGCAGAGAGGGCCAGGCCCGGTGGGACTATGGCTACACCTTC. The entire variable domain, with the rest obtained from reference TRBV15 and TRBJ1-2, is as follows: DAMVIQNPRYQVTQFGKPVTLSCSQTLNHNVMYWYQQKSSQAPKLLFHYYDKDFNNEADTPDNFQSRRPNTSFCFLDIRSPGLGDTAMYLCATSREGQARWDYGYTFGSGTRLTVV.

This clone showed up just a few times. The chain employs TRBV10-2 and TRBJ2-2; 9 bases fit TRBD1. V was clipped by 4 bases and J by 5 bases; unmatched bases: 8. CDR3 size: 16 residues. Germline V gene lookup returns CDR1 WSHSY and CDR2 SAAADI. The DNA for the CDR3 is TGCGCCAGCAGTGCCTTAACAGGGGGCAATACCGGGGAGCTGTTTTTT. Protein product: CASSALTGGNTGELFF.

The chain has TRBV7-2 and TRBJ2-1; 8 nucleotides agree with TRBD2. V was pared by 0 bases and J by 6 bases, with 4 bases of the junction left unmatched. The CDR3 length is 15 residues. The germline CDR1 and CDR2 sequences are SGHTA and FQGNSA. This CDR3 is CASSLAFTSGNEQFF. CDR3 nucleotides: TGTGCCAGCAGCTTAGCCTTCACTAGCGGCAATGAGCAGTTCTTC. The variable domain in full, completed from reference TRBV7-2 and TRBJ2-1, reads GAGVSQSPSNKVTEKGKDVELRCDPISGHTALYWYRQSLGQGLEFLIYFQGNSAPDKSGLPSDRFSAERTGGSVSTLTIQRTQQEDSAVYLCASSLAFTSGNEQFFGPGTRLTVL.

The genes are TRBV7-2 and TRBJ2-7; D call uncertain. Trimming left V 0 bases short and J 8 bases short, with 11 bases between. Germline CDR1 reads SGHTA; CDR2 reads FQGNSA. This CDR3 has 13 amino acids. CDR3 nucleotides: TGTGCCAGCAGCTTAGCGGGCACCGAAAAGCAGTACTTC. Residues: CASSLAGTEKQYF. Variable domain in full (rest from reference TRBV7-2 and TRBJ2-7): GAGVSQSPSNKVTEKGKDVELRCDPISGHTALYWYRQSLGQGLEFLIYFQGNSAPDKSGLPSDRFSAERTGGSVSTLTIQRTQQEDSAVYLCASSLAGTEKQYFGPGTRLTVT.

This clone was detected once. This sequence joins TRBV28 and TRBJ1-2; tentatively, D is TRBD1 (6 bases). The ends were cut back, 5 bases at V and 2 bases at J, with 15 bases in the middle. The CDR3 sequence is 15 residues long. Germline loops: CDR1 MDHEN, CDR2 SYDVKM. The CDR3 loop reads CASSPGGAQNYGYTF. The CDR3 nucleotides read TGTGCCAGCAGTCCCGGGGGGGCCCAAAACTATGGCTACACCTTC.

The rearrangement uses TRBV6-5 and TRBJ2-7; 9 bases fit TRBD1. The CDR3 runs 14 residues. With 6 bases clipped from V and 4 bases from J, the junction kept 7 bases outside the gene matches. In germline, CDR1 is MNHEY, CDR2 SVGAGI. CDR3 in amino acids: CASRTGTGWYEQYF. CDR3 DNA sequence: TGTGCCAGCAGAACCGGGACAGGGTGGTACGAGCAGTACTTC.